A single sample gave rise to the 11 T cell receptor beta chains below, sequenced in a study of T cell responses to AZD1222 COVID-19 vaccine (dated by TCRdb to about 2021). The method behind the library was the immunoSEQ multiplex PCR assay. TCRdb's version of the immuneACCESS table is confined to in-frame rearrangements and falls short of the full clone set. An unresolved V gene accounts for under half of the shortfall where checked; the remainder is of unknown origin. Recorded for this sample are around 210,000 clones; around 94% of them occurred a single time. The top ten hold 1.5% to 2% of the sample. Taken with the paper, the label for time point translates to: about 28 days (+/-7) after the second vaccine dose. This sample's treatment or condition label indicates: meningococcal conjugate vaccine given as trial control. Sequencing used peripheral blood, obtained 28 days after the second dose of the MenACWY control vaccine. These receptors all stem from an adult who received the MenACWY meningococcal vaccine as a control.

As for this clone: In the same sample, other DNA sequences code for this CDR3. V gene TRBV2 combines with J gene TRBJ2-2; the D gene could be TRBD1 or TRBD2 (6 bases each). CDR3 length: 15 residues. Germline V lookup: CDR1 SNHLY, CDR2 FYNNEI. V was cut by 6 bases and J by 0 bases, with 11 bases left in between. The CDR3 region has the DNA TGTGCCAGCAGGGCGGGGACAACGAACACCGGGGAGCTGTTTTTT. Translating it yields CASRAGTTNTGELFF.

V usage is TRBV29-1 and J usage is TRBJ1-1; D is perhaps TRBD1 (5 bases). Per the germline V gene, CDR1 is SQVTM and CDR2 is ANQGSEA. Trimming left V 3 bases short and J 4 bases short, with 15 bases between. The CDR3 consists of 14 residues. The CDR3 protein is CSVDSTRDSTEAFF. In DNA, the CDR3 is TGCAGCGTTGACTCTACTCGAGACAGCACTGAAGCTTTCTTT. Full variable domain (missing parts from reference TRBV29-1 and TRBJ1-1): SAVISQKPSRDICQRGTSLTIQCQVDSQVTMMFWYRQQPGQSLTLIATANQGSEATYESGFVIDKFPISRPNLTFSTLTVSNMSPEDSSIYLCSVDSTRDSTEAFFGQGTRLTVV.

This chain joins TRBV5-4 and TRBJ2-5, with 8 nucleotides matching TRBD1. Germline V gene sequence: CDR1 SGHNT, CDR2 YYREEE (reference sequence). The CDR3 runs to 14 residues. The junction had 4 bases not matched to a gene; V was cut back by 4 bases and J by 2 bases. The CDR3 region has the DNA TGTGCCAGCAGCCCCAGGACAGGGCAAGAGACCCAGTACTTC. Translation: CASSPRTGQETQYF.

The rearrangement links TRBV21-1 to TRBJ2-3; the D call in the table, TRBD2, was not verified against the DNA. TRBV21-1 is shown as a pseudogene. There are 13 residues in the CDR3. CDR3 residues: CASSKDYTDTQYF. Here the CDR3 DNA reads TGTGCCAGCAGCAAGGACTACACAGATACGCAGTATTTT.

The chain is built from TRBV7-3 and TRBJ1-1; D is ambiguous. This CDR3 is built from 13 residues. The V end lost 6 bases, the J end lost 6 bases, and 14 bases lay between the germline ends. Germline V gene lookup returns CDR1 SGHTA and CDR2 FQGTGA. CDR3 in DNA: TGTGCCAGCAGTCCATCCGCGGGATCTGAAGCTTTCTTT. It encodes CASSPSAGSEAFF.

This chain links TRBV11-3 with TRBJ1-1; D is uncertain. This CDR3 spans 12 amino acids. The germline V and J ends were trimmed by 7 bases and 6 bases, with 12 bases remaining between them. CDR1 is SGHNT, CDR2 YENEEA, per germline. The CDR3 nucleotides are TGTGCCAGCAATAAAGACTGGCCTGAAGCTTTCTTT. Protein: CASNKDWPEAFF.

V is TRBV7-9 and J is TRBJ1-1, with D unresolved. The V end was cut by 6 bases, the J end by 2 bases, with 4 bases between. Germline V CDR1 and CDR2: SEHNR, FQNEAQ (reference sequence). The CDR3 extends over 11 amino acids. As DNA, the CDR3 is TGTGCCAGCAGATTAAACACTGAAGCTTTCTTT. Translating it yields CASRLNTEAFF.

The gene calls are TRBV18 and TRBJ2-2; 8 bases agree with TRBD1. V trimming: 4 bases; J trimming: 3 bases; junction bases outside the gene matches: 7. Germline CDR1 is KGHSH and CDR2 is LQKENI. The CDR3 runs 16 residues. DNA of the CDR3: TGTGCCAGCTCACAACCCGGGACAGGAGACACCGGGGAGCTGTTTTTT. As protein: CASSQPGTGDTGELFF. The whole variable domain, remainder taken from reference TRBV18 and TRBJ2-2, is NAGVMQNPRHLVRRRGQEARLRCSPMKGHSHVYWYRQLPEEGLKFMVYLQKENIIDESGMPKERFSAEFPKEGPSILRIQQVVRGDSAAYFCASSQPGTGDTGELFFGEGSRLTVL.

The CDR3 spells CASSSIREPQETQYF. For the CDR3, the DNA is TGTGCCAGCAGTTCCATACGGGAGCCCCAAGAGACCCAGTACTTC. The chain is built from TRBV11-2 and TRBJ2-5; TRBD2 might be the D (6 bases). The CDR3 extends over 15 amino acids. Trimming removed 6 bases from V and 1 base from J, with 15 bases in between. Germline loops: CDR1 SGHAT, CDR2 FQNNGV.

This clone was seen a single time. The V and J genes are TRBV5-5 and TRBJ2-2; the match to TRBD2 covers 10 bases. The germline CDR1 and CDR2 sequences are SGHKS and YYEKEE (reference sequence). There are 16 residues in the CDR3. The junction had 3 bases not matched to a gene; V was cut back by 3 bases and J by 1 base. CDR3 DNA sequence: TGTGCCAGCAGCTGGGCTAGCGGGGGGAACACCGGGGAGCTGTTTTTT. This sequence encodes CASSWASGGNTGELFF.

CDR3 DNA: TGTGCCAGCAGCCGGCGCAGGAATTCACCCCTCCACTTT. The encoded protein is CASSRRRNSPLHF. V usage is TRBV5-8 and J usage is TRBJ1-6; D not resolved. V lost 4 bases to trimming and J lost 7 bases, with 9 bases between them. Germline V gives CDR1 SGHTS, CDR2 YDEGEE. The CDR3 is 13 amino acids.